This T cell receptor beta chain is drawn from a study of blood T cells in healthy people across ages. General study results and limits: As naive T cell percentage varied, TCR beta diversity correlated strongly with it.

As regards this clonotype: The antigen is unknown.

PCR was performed a second time for roughly 7 to 12 cycles using a sample-barcoded 5' primer and a J-beta primer mix. Via MiXCR, TCRdb re-called the 5' RACE reads, giving one row per CDR3 protein. The table has 1.5 million to 2 million distinct CDR3 sequences, around half seen once; the top ten hold over 2%. This receptor was taken from a woman between 35 and 50 years old in good health. Material for sequencing was blood.

CDR3 amino acids: CASSLGGQGEWEQYF. The CDR3 nucleotides read TGTGCCAGCAGCCTTGGGGGGCAGGGGGAGTGGGAGCAGTACTTC. The rearrangement uses TRBV7-6 and TRBJ2-4, with D perhaps matching TRBD1 (7 bases). The CDR3 loop spans 15 amino acids. V dropped 5 bases and J dropped 13 bases, with 24 bases sitting between them. The germline V gene encodes CDR1 SGHVS and CDR2 FNYEAQ. Full variable domain (remainder filled in from reference TRBV7-6 and TRBJ2-4): GAGVSQSPRYKVTKRGQDVALRCDPISGHVSLYWYRQALGQGPEFLTYFNYEAQQDKSGLPNDRFSAERPEGSISTLTIQRTEQRDSAMYRCASSLGGQGEWEQYFGAGTRLSVL.